This TCR beta chain was sequenced for a study of blood T cell repertoires in COVID-19. Study-wide background: The origin of the acute and convalescent COVID-19 samples was the United States, Italy and Spain. The cDNA or gDNA used as material had been derived from T cells, B-cell-depleted T cells, or PBMCs.

Germline V CDR1 and CDR2: SGHTA, FQGTGA. The ends were cut back, 5 bases at V and 5 bases at J, with 13 bases in the middle. The CDR3 sequence is 14 residues long. In the authors' methods: Counts of nucleated cells, estimated from reference gene primer amplification, were obtained. TCRdb keeps only in-frame clones here, not all; method: immunoSEQ multiplex PCR. V, J and clone size were drawn from that table, and D and trimming were deduced from the DNA. The table lists some 180,000 clones, nearly 90% of them singletons, with 20% to 25% in the top ten. This clone was counted a few times. The rearrangement joins TRBV7-3 to TRBJ1-5, with D tentatively TRBD1 (6 bases). Sequencing input: peripheral blood. This clonotype was obtained from a man aged 55-75 years with active or convalescent COVID-19. CDR3 sequence reads: CASSKGGSDQPQHF. As DNA, the CDR3 is TGTGCCAGCAGCAAGGGGGGGTCCGATCAGCCCCAGCATTTT.